The text below deals with one T cell receptor beta chain. The input lacks base qualities; no much larger clone sits a single base away. These data originate in a study of T cells after yellow fever vaccination (dated by TCRdb to 2018 to 2020). With regard to the full study: Libraries from fractions with low cell numbers were prepared with the SMART-Seq v4 Ultra Low Input RNA kit. Blood was drawn at multiple timepoints before and after primary and secondary immunization, with bulk PBMC replicates and cell subsets isolated. Two healthy male donors, one aged 18 to 30 and one aged 30 to 40 years, made up the cohort. Bulk TCR alpha and beta repertoires were sequenced longitudinally to track T-cell clones before and after primary and booster YFV17D yellow fever vaccination. What the work shows at the level of the full study, not this receptor alone: Because only two donors were included in the study, the extent to which the findings can be generalized is limited. Computational filtering was required because FACS-sorted repertoires could contain abundant contaminating clonotypes from the bulk population. Most clones expanded after primary vaccination were re-detected after the booster (about 95% of CD4 and roughly 85% of CD8), suggesting broad memory maintenance. A small share of clonotypes occurred in both CD4 and CD8 compartments, likely arising from convergent recombination. The secondary T-cell response was found to be weaker but faster than the primary response, with a peak reached on day 5 rather than on day 15.

Synthesis of TCR cDNA relied on 5'RACE template switching, a step that introduced a universal primer site along with unique molecular identifiers. Priming for cDNA synthesis came from both the TCR alpha and TCR beta constant segments. Library amplification involved two PCR steps, and the second step added sample barcodes and sequencing adapters. Sequencing of the libraries was done on either Illumina HiSeq 2500 (2x100 bp) or NovaSeq (2x150 bp). As for the original processing: MIGEC was used to demultiplex reads and collapse the reads into UMI consensus sequences, and MiXCR was used for V(D)J alignment. Vaccine-responding clonotypes were defined with edgeR using replicate PBMC samples, requiring FDR below 0.01 and a log2 fold change above 5 up to day 15. Each bulk clonotype received a CD4 or CD8 identity based on whether the sequenced CD4 or CD8 repertoire contained that clonotype at higher abundance. Clonotypes enriched at least 10-fold in dextramer-positive over dextramer-negative fractions were defined as NS4B-specific, and CD4-biased clonotypes were excluded. TCRdb cleaned the public reads at Q25 with fastp, built clones with MiXCR and kept in-frame beta chains. Rows are unified per CDR3 protein, each entry keeping the most common DNA and genes. These V and J calls are TCRdb output, not the study's own analysis. The sample has approximately 96,000 distinct CDR3 sequences on record, approximately 9% of them singletons. Of the sample, approximately 15% is held by the ten largest clones.

From V the trimming removes 4 bases and from J it removes 1 base, while the gene matches leave 9 bases of the junction unaccounted for. The CDR3 starts with the cysteine, ends with the phenylalanine, and has 17 residues. The retained sequence is limited to the CDR3, 51 bases, with the frame set at the first base. Per the germline V gene (reference sequence), SGHKS is the CDR1 and YYEKEE is the CDR2. Taken with the paper, the label for treatment or condition translates to: live attenuated yellow fever vaccine strain. PBMCs were isolated from peripheral blood using a standard Ficoll-Paque protocol. Epitope-specific CD8 T cells were sorted with a dextramer loaded with the yellow fever NS4B epitope peptide, together with anti-CD3 and anti-CD8 staining. TriZol was used to extract RNA from bulk PBMCs, from CD4 and CD8 fractions, and from dextramer-positive and dextramer-negative fractions.

This TCR derives from a man aged 18-30 years who received the YFV17D yellow fever vaccine. The sequence links TRBV5-5 to TRBJ2-1, and TRBD2 matches 9 of the central bases. The sample was CD8+ T cells not binding an NS4B(214-222) dextramer, sorted from PBMCs, taken around 15 days after the first yellow fever vaccination. The sample's cell subset or site, from its label and the paper: NS4B epitope dextramer-negative CD8 T cells. The CDR3 is CASSPPPGLASYNEQFF. The nucleotides read TGTGCCAGCAGCCCACCCCCGGGACTAGCATCCTACAATGAGCAGTTCTTC.